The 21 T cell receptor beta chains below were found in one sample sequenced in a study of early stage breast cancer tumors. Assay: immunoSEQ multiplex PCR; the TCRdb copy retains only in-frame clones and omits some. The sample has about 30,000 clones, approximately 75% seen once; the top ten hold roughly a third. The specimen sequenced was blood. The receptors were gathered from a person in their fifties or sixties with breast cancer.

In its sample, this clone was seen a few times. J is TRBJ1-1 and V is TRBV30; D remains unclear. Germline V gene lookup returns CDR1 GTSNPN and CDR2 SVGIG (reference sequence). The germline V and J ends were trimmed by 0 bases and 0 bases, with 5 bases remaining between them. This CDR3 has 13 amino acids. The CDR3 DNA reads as TGTGCCTGGAGTGTTAAGCTGAACACTGAAGCTTTCTTT. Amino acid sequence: CAWSVKLNTEAFF.

This CDR3 reads CASSPPDRGAAYF. The CDR3 nucleotides read TGTGCCAGCTCACCACCAGACAGGGGCGCGGCGTATTTT. The chain is built from TRBV18 and TRBJ2-3; 8 nucleotides match TRBD1. The V segment lost 0 bases and the J segment 14 bases; nucleotides outside the gene matches: 7. Germline CDR1 is KGHSH and CDR2 is LQKENI. This CDR3 region has 13 residues.

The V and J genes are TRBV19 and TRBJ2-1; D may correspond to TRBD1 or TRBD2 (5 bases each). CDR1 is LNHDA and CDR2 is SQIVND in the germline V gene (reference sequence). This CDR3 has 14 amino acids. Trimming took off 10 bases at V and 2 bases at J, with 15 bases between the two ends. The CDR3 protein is CATRAGRTYNEQFF. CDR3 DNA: TGTGCCACCAGGGCGGGTAGAACCTACAATGAGCAGTTCTTC.

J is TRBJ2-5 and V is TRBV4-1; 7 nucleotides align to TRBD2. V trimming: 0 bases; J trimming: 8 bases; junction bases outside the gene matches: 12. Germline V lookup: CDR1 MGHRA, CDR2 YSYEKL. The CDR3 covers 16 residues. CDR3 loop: CASSQERSSGWDTQYF. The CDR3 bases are TGCGCCAGCAGCCAAGAACGTTCTAGCGGCTGGGACACCCAGTACTTC.

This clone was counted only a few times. CDR3: CASSLQGKYNEQFF. CDR3 DNA: TGTGCCAGCAGTTTACAGGGAAAGTACAATGAGCAGTTCTTC. This chain connects TRBV27 to TRBJ2-1; D may be TRBD1 (5 bases). CDR3 length: 14 amino acids. V was shortened by 2 bases and J by 4 bases, with 9 bases between the two germline ends. Germline V CDR1 and CDR2: MNHEY, SMNVEV (reference sequence).

The DNA for the CDR3 is TGTGCCAGCAGCTTGGGACTAGCGGGAGGAGAGACCCAGTACTTC. Translating gives CASSLGLAGGETQYF. The gene calls are TRBV5-5 and TRBJ2-5; 13 positions agree with TRBD2. The CDR3 length is 15 residues. Germline V gene lookup returns CDR1 SGHKS and CDR2 YYEKEE (reference sequence). Unmatched junction bases numbered 0, after V lost 0 bases and J lost 4 bases.

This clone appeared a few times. CDR3 sequence (DNA): TGTGCCTGGAGAAGGAACACTGAAGCTTTCTTT. Translating gives CAWRRNTEAFF. V is TRBV30 and J is TRBJ1-1; no clear D. Germline CDR1 reads GTSNPN; CDR2 reads SVGIG (reference sequence). Between the trimmed V and J ends, which lost 3 bases and 1 base, there was a span of 3 bases. This CDR3 has 11 amino acids.

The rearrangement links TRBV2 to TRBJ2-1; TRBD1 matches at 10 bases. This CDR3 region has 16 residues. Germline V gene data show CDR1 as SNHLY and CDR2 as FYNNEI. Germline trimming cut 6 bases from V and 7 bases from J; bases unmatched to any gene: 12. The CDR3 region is CASRIAGQGIRNEQFF. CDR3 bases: TGTGCCAGCAGAATTGCGGGACAGGGGATTCGGAATGAGCAGTTCTTC.

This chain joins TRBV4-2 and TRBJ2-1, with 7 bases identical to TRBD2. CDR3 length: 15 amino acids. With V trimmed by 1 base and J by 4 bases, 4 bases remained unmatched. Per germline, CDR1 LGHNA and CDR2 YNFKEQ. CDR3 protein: CASSQVWGGYNEQFF. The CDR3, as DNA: TGTGCCAGCAGCCAAGTTTGGGGGGGATACAATGAGCAGTTCTTC.

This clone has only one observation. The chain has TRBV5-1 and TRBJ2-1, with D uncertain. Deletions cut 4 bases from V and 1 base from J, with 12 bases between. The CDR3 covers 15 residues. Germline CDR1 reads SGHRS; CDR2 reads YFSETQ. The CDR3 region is CASSALLGSYNEQFF. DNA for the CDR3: TGCGCCAGCAGCGCCCTTCTGGGTTCCTACAATGAGCAGTTCTTC.

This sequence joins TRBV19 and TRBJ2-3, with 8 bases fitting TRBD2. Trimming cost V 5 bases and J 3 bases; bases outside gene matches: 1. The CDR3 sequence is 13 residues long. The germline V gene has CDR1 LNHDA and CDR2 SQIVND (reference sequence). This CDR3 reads CASSSGGTDTQYF. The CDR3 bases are TGTGCCAGTAGTTCGGGAGGGACAGATACGCAGTATTTT. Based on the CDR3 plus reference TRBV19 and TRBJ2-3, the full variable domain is DGGITQSPKYLFRKEGQNVTLSCEQNLNHDAMYWYRQDPGQGLRLIYYSQIVNDFQKGDIAEGYSVSREKKESFPLTVTSAQKNPTAFYLCASSSGGTDTQYFGPGTRLTVL.

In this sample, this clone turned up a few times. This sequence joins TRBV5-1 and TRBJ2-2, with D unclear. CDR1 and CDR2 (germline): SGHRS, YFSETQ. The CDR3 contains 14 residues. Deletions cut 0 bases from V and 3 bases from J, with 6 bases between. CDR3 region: CASSLVLDTGELFF. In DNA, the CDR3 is TGCGCCAGCAGCTTGGTTCTCGACACCGGGGAGCTGTTTTTT.

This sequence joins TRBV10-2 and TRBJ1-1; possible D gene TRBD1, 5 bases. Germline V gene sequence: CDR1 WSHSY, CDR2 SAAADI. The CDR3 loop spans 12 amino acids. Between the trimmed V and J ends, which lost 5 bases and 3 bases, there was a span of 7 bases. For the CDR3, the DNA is TGCGCCAGCAGTTGGGGGTACACTGAAGCTTTCTTT. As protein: CASSWGYTEAFF.

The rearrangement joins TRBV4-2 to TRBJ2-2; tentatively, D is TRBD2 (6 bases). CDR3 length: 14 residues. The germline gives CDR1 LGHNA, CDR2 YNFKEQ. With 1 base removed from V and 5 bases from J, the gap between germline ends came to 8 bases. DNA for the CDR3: TGTGCCAGCAGCCAAGGGGGGGTTACCGGGGAGCTGTTTTTT. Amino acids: CASSQGGVTGELFF.

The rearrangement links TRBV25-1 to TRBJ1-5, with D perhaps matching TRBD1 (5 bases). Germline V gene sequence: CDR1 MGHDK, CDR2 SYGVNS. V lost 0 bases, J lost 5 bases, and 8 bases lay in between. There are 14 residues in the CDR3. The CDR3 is CASSEYRGDQPQHF. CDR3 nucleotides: TGTGCCAGCAGTGAATATCGGGGGGATCAGCCCCAGCATTTT.

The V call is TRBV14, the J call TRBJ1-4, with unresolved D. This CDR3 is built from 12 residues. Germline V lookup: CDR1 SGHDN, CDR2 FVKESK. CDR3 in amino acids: CAGRATNEKLFF. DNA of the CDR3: TGTGCAGGTCGTGCGACTAATGAAAAACTGTTTTTT. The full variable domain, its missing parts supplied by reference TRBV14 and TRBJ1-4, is EAGVTQFPSHSVIEKGQTVTLRCDPISGHDNLYWYRRVMGKEIKFLLHFVKESKQDESGMPNNRFLAERTGGTYSTLKVQPAELEDSGVYFCAGRATNEKLFFGSGTQLSVL.

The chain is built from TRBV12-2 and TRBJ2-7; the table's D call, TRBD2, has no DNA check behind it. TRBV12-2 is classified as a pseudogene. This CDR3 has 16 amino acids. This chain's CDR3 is CASRLGGAGGSYEQYF. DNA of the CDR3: TGTGCAAGTCGCTTAGGGGGTGCGGGAGGCTCCTACGAGCAGTACTTC.

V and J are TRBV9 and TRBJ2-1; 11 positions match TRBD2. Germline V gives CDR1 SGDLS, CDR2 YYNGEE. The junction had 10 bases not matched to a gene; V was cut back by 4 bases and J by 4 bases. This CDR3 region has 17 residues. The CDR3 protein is CASSPGTSGGGYNEQFF. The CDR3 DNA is TGTGCCAGCAGCCCGGGGACTAGCGGAGGGGGATACAATGAGCAGTTCTTC.

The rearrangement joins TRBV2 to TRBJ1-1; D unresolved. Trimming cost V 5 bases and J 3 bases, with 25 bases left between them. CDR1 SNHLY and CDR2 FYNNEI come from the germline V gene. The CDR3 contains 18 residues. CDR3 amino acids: CASSPTNIHFSVDTEAFF. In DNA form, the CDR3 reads TGTGCCAGCAGTCCGACTAACATACATTTTTCGGTGGACACTGAAGCTTTCTTT.

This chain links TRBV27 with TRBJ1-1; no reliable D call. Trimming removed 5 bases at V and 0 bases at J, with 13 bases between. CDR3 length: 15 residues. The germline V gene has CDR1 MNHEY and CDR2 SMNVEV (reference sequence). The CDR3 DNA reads TGTGCCAGCAGTCCGTACGCGGGGATGAACACTGAAGCTTTCTTT. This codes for CASSPYAGMNTEAFF.

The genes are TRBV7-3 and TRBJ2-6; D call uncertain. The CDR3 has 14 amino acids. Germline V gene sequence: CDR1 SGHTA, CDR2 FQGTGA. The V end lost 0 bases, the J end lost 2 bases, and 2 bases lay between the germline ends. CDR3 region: CASSLTPGANVLTF. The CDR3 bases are TGTGCCAGCAGCTTAACCCCTGGGGCCAACGTCCTGACTTTC.